A selection of T cell receptor beta chains follows, all from one sample in a study of cytomegalovirus exposure and HLA in healthy donors. TCRdb's copy holds only in-frame clones and misses some; the assay was immunoSEQ multiplex PCR. The sample includes 130,000 or so clones, around 77% of them seen just once. The sample comprised PBMCs. These receptors all stem from a woman aged 55-70 years in good health and CMV-seronegative. Both conserved end residues are trimmed from each CDR3. Size is stated for part of the rows, as once, few or many counts, or as a class when the clone is expanded.

J: TRBJ2-7; size: once; V: TRBV19; CDR3: ASSIGLAGTYEQY
J: TRBJ1-5; size: once; V: TRBV2; CDR3: ASSEVGTGSQPQH
J: TRBJ1-5; size: -; V: TRBV4-1; CDR3: ASSQIPQDRGGQPQH
J: TRBJ2-1; size: -; V: TRBV20-1; CDR3: SASPGNEQF
J: TRBJ1-1; size: -; V: TRBV19; CDR3: ASSRRTGPWSTEAF
J: TRBJ2-7; size: -; V: TRBV10-2; CDR3: ASSEASGRFEQY
J: -; size: -; V: TRBV5-1; CDR3: ASSRDRVSYEQY
J: TRBJ2-7; size: -; V: TRBV11-2; CDR3: ASSLGASGSSEQY
J: TRBJ2-3; size: -; V: TRBV28; CDR3: ASSLSLPADTQY
J: TRBJ1-2; size: -; V: TRBV4-1; CDR3: ASSHLFSPGANYGYT
J: TRBJ1-2; size: -; V: TRBV19; CDR3: ASAKIDRRVGGYT
J: TRBJ1-3; size: -; V: TRBV2; CDR3: ASSDQGNTIY
J: TRBJ2-3; size: -; V: TRBV29-1; CDR3: SVEARDYNTQY
J: TRBJ2-5; size: -; V: TRBV18; CDR3: ASSGNRQETQY
J: TRBJ1-4; size: -; V: TRBV18; CDR3: ASSPDGVTNEKLF
J: TRBJ2-2; size: -; V: TRBV11-1; CDR3: ASSLLRGAAGELF
J: TRBJ1-5; size: once; V: TRBV10-3; CDR3: AISEDRGGSQPQH
J: TRBJ2-2; size: -; V: TRBV5-1; CDR3: ASSFRTANTGELF
J: TRBJ1-5; size: -; V: TRBV2; CDR3: ASRKGQGAGQPQH
J: TRBJ2-1; size: once; V: TRBV6-4; CDR3: ASSAASGISGSDEQF
J: TRBJ2-7; size: -; V: TRBV7-8; CDR3: ASSFSVEGVNSYEQY
J: TRBJ1-5; size: once; V: TRBV28; CDR3: ASSLTQGAAFNQPQH
J: -; size: -; V: TRBV11-2; CDR3: ASSLTAGIYEQY
J: TRBJ2-2; size: -; V: TRBV7-2; CDR3: ASSRSGGLAGELF
J: TRBJ1-1; size: -; V: TRBV5-1; CDR3: ASSLGIRGNTEAF
J: TRBJ2-3; size: -; V: TRBV5-4; CDR3: ASSTQAVGATDTQY